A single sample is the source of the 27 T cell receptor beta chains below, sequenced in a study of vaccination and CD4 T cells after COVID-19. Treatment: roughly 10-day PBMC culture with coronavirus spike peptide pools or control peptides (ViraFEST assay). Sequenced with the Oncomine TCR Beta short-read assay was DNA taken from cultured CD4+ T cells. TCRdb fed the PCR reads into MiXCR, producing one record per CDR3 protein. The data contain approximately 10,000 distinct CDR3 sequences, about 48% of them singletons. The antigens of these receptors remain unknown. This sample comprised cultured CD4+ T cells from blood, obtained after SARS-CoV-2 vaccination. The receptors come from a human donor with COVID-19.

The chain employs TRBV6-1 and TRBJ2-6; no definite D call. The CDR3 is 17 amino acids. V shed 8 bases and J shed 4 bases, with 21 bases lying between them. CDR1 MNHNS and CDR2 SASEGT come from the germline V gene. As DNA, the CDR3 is TGTGCCAGCCTACCCCGGGCCTACCCCTCCGGGGCCAACGTCCTGACTTTC. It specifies CASLPRAYPSGANVLTF.

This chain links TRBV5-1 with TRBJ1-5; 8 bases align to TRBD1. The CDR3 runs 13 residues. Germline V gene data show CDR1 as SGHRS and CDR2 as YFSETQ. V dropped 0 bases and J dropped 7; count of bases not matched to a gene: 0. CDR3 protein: CASSLGTGQPQHF. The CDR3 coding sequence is TGCGCCAGCAGCTTGGGGACAGGGCAGCCCCAGCATTTT.

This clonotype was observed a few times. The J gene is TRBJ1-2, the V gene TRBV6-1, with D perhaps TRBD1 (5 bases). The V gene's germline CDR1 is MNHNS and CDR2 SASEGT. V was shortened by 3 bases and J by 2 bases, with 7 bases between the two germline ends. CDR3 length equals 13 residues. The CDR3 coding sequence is TGTGCCAGCAGTGACAGGGCGAACTATGGCTACACCTTC. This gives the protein CASSDRANYGYTF.

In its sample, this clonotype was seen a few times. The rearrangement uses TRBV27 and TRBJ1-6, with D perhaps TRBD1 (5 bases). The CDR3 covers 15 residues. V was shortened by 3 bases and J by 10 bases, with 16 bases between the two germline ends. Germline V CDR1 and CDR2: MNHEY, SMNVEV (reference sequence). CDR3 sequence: CASSFLGPDRSPLHF. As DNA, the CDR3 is TGTGCCAGCAGTTTCTTGGGACCGGATCGGTCACCCCTCCACTTT.

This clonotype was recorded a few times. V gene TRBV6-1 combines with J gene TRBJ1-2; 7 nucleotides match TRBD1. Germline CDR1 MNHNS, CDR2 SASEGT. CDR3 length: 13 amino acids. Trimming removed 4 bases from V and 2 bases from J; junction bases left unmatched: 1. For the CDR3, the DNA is TGTGCCAGCAGTGGACAGGGCAACTATGGCTACACCTTC. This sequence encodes CASSGQGNYGYTF.

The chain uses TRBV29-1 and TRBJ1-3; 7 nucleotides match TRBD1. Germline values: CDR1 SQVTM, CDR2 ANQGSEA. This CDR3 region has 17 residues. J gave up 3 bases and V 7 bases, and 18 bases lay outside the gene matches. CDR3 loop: CSAIWPRQGGNGNTIYF. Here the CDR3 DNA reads TGCAGCGCCATCTGGCCAAGACAGGGTGGCAATGGAAACACCATATATTTT. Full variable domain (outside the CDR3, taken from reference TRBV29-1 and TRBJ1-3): SAVISQKPSRDICQRGTSLTIQCQVDSQVTMMFWYRQQPGQSLTLIATANQGSEATYESGFVIDKFPISRPNLTFSTLTVSNMSPEDSSIYLCSAIWPRQGGNGNTIYFGEGSWLTVV.

CDR3 sequence reads: CASSRGTDTQYF. For the CDR3, the DNA is TGTGCCAGCTCACGGGGCACAGATACGCAGTATTTT. The rearrangement uses TRBV18 and TRBJ2-3; D not certain. The CDR3 sequence is 12 residues long. In germline, CDR1 is KGHSH, CDR2 LQKENI. Trimming took 4 bases from V and 1 from J, leaving 3 bases between them.

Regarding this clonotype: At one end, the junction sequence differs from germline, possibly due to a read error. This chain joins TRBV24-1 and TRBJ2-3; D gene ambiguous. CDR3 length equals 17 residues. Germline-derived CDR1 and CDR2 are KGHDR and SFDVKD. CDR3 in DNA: TGTGCCACCAGTGATTTCTCCGGGCCGCCTCGCACAGATACACAGTATTTT. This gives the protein CATSDFSGPPRTDTQYF.

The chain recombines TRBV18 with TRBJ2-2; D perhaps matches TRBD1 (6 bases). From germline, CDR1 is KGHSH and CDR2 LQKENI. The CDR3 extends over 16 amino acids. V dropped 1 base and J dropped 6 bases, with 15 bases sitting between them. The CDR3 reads CASSPRIAGEAGELFF. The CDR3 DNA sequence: TGTGCCAGCTCACCACGGATAGCAGGGGAAGCCGGGGAGCTGTTTTTT.

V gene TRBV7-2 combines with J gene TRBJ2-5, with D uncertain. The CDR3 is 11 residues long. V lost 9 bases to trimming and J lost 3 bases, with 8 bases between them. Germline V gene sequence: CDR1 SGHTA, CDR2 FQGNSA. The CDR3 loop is CASGVEETQYF. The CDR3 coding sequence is TGTGCCAGTGGTGTTGAAGAGACCCAGTACTTC. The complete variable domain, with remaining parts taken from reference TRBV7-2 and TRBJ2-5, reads GAGVSQSPSNKVTEKGKDVELRCDPISGHTALYWYRQSLGQGLEFLIYFQGNSAPDKSGLPSDRFSAERTGGSVSTLTIQRTQQEDSAVYLCASGVEETQYFGPGTRLLVL.

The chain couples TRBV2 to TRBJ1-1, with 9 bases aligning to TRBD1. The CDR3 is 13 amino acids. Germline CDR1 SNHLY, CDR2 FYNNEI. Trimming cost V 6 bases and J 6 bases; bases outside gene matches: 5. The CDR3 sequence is CASSPTGGAEAFF. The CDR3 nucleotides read TGTGCCAGCAGCCCGACAGGGGGAGCTGAAGCTTTCTTT.

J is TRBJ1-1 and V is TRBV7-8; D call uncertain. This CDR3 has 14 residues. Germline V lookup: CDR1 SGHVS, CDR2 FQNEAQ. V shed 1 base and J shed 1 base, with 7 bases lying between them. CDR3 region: CASSLDGKNTEAFF. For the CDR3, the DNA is TGTGCCAGCAGCTTAGACGGGAAGAACACTGAAGCTTTCTTT.

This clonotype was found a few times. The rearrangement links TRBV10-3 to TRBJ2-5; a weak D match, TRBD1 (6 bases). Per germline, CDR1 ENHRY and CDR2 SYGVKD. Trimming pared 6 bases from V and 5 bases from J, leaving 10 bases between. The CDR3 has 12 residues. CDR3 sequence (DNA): TGTGCCATCAGGGGGGACATGGAGACCCAGTACTTC. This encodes CAIRGDMETQYF.

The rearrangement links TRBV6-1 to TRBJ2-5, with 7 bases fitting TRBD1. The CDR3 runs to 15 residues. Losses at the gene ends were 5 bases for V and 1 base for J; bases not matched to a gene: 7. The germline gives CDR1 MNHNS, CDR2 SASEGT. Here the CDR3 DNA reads TGTGCCAGCAGTAACCCTCGGACAGGCCAAGAGACCCAGTACTTC. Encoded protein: CASSNPRTGQETQYF.

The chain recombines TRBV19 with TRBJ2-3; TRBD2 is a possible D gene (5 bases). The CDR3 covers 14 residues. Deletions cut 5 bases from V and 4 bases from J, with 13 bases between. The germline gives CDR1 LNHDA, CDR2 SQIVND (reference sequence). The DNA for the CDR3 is TGTGCCAGTAGTGATGAGGTACTAGCAGATACGCAGTATTTT. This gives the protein CASSDEVLADTQYF.

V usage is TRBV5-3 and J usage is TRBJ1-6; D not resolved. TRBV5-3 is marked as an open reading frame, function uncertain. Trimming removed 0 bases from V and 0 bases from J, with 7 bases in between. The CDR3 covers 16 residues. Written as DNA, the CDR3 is TGTGCCAGAAGCTTGGCACGGAGCTCCTATAATTCACCCCTCCACTTT. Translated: CARSLARSSYNSPLHF.

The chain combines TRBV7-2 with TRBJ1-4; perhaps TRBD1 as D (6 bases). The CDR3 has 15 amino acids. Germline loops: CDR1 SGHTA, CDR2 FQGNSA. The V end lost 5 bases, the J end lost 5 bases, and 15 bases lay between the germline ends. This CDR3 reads CASSPQGSGNEKLFF. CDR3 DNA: TGTGCCAGCAGCCCACAGGGAAGTGGGAATGAAAAACTGTTTTTT.

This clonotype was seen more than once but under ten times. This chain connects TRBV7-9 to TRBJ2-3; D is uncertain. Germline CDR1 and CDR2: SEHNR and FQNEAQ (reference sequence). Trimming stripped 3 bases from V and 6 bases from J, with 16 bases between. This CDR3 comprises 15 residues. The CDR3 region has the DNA TGTGCCAGCAGCTTCGCCCCATCCCCTGGGGATACGCAGTATTTT. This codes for CASSFAPSPGDTQYF.

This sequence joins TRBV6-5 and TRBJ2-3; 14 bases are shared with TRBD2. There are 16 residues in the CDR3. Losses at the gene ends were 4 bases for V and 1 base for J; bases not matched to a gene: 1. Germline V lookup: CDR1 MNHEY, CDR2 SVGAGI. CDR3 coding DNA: TGTGCCAGCAGTTCGGGACTAGCGGGGGGCACAGATACGCAGTATTTT. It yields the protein CASSSGLAGGTDTQYF.

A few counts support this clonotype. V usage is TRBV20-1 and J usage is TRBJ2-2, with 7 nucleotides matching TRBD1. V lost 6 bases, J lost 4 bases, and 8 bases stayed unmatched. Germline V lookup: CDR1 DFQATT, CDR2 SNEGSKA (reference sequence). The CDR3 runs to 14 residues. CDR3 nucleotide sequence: TGCAGTGCGGCAAGGACAGGCGGCACCGGGGAGCTGTTTTTT. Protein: CSAARTGGTGELFF.

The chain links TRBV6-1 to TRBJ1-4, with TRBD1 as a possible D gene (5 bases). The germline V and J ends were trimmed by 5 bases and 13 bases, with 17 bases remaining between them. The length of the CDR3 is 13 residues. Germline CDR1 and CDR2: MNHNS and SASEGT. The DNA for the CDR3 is TGTGCCAGCAGTCAGGCACCGACAGAGAGACTGTTTTTT. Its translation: CASSQAPTERLFF.

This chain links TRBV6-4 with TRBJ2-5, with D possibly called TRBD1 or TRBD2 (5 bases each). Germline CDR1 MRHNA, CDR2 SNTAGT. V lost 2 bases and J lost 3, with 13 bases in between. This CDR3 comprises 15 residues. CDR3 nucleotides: TGTGCCAGCAGTGACACGGCCGGGACCGAAGAGACCCAGTACTTC. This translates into CASSDTAGTEETQYF.

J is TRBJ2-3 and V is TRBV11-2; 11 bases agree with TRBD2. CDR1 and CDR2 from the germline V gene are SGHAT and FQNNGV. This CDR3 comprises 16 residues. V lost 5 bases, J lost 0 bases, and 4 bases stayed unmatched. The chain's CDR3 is CASSALAGGSTDTQYF. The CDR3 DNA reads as TGTGCCAGCAGCGCCTTAGCGGGGGGGAGCACAGATACGCAGTATTTT. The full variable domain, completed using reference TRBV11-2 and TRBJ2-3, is EAGVAQSPRYKIIEKRQSVAFWCNPISGHATLYWYQQILGQGPKLLIQFQNNGVVDDSQLPKDRFSAERLKGVDSTLKIQPAKLEDSAVYLCASSALAGGSTDTQYFGPGTRLTVL.

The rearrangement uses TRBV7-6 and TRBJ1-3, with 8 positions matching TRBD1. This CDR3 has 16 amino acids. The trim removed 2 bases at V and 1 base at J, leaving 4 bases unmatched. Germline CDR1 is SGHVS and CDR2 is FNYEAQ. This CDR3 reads CASSLYQGASGNTIYF. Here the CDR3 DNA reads TGTGCCAGCAGCTTATATCAGGGGGCATCTGGAAACACCATATATTTT. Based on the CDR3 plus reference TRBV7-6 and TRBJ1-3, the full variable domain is GAGVSQSPRYKVTKRGQDVALRCDPISGHVSLYWYRQALGQGPEFLTYFNYEAQQDKSGLPNDRFSAERPEGSISTLTIQRTEQRDSAMYRCASSLYQGASGNTIYFGEGSWLTVV.

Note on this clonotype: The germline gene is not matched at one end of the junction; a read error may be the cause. In DNA form, the CDR3 reads TGTGCTAGCAGCTTAGACCGCGCGAACACCGGGGAGCTGTTTTTT. Protein product: CASSLDRANTGELFF. This rearrangement joins TRBV7-7 to TRBJ2-2; no clear D. The CDR3 contains 15 residues. The V gene's germline CDR1 is SSHAT and CDR2 FNYEAQ (reference sequence).

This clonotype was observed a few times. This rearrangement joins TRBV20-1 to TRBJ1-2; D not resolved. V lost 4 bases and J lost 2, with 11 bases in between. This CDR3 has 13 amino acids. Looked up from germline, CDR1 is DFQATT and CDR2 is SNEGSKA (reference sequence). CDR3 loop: CSATPGRNYGYTF. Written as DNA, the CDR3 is TGCAGTGCTACGCCTGGCAGGAACTATGGCTACACCTTC.

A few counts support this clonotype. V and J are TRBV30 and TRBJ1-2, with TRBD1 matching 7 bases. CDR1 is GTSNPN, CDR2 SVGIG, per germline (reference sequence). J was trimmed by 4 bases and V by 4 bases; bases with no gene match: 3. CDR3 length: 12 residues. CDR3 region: CAWTRDSYGYTF. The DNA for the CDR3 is TGTGCCTGGACCCGGGACAGCTATGGCTACACCTTC.